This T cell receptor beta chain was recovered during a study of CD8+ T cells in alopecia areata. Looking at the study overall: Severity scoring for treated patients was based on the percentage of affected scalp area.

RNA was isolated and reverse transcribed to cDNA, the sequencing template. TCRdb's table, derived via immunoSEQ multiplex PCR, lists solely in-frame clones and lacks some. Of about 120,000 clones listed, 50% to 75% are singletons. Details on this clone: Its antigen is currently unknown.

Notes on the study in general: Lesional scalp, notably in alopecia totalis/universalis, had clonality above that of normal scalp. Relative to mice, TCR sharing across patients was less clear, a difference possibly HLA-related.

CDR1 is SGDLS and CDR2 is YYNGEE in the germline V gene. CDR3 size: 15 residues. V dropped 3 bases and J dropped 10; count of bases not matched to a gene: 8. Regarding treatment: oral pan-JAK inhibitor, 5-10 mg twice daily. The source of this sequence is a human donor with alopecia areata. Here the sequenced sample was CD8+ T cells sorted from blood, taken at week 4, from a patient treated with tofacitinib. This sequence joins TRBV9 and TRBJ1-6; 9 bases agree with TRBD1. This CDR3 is CASSAGTGLESPLHF. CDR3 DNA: TGTGCCAGCAGCGCCGGGACAGGGCTGGAGTCACCCCTCCACTTT.